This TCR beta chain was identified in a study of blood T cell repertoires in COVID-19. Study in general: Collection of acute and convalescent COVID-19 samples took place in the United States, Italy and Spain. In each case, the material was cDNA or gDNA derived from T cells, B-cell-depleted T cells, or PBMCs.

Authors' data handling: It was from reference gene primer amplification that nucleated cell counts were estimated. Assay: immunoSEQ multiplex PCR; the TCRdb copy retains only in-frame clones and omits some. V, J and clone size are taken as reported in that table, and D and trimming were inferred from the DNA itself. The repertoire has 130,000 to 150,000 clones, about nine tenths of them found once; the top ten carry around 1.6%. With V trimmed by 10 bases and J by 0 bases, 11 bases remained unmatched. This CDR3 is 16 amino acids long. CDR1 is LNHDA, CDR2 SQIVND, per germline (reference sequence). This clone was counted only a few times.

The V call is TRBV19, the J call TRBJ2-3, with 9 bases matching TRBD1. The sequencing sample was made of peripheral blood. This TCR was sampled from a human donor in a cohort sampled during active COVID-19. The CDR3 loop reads CATKKTGGPSTDTQYF. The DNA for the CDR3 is TGTGCCACCAAAAAGACAGGGGGGCCTAGCACAGATACGCAGTATTTT. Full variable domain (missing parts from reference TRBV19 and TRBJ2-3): DGGITQSPKYLFRKEGQNVTLSCEQNLNHDAMYWYRQDPGQGLRLIYYSQIVNDFQKGDIAEGYSVSREKKESFPLTVTSAQKNPTAFYLCATKKTGGPSTDTQYFGPGTRLTVL.